These T cell receptor beta chains were read from a single sample in a study of blood T cell repertoires in COVID-19. Only in-frame clones appear in the TCRdb table, and some are missing; sequencing was by immunoSEQ multiplex PCR. Seen here are about 130,000 clones, approximately 83% observed once, and the top ten hold 25% to 30%. Sequences were obtained from peripheral blood. These TCRs come from a woman aged 80 or over with acute or convalescent COVID-19. The CDR3 runs from the conserved cysteine through the conserved F or W. The order of the fields is V gene, clone size, J gene, D gene, CDR3 DNA, CDR3 protein. D genes are given only for firm matches. Where a row states a size, it is once, few, many or the class of an expanded clone; other rows omit it.

TRBV5-1,-,TRBJ1-1,TRBD1,TGCGCCAGCAGCTTGGAACAGGGGATAACTGAAGCTTTCTTT,CASSLEQGITEAFF
TRBV6-1,few,TRBJ2-1,-,TGTGCCAGCAGTGAAGCTGGCAGGCCAAATGAGCAGTTCTTC,CASSEAGRPNEQFF
TRBV2,-,TRBJ1-4,-,TGTGCCAGCACCCTTACTGTTAATGAAAAACTGTTTTTT,CASTLTVNEKLFF
TRBV5-1,-,TRBJ1-2,TRBD1,TGCGCCAGCAGCGAGGACAGGTCGCGAGGCTACACCTTC,CASSEDRSRGYTF
TRBV4-3,-,TRBJ1-1,-,TGCGCCAGCAGCCAATCTTACACTGAAGCTTTCTTT,CASSQSYTEAFF
TRBV11-2,-,TRBJ2-2,-,TGTGCCAGCGCCCCGAACAGGGTGCACGGGGAGCTGTTTTTT,CASAPNRVHGELFF
TRBV5-1,-,TRBJ2-3,-,TGCGCCAGCAGCTCGCACGACACCGGTGGCACAGATACGCAGTATTTT,CASSSHDTGGTDTQYF
TRBV6-2/TRBV6-3,once,TRBJ1-5,-,TGTGCCAGCAGTTACTCAAGGGGGAACTATTATCCCCAGCATTTT,CASSYSRGNYYPQHF
TRBV5-4,-,TRBJ2-6,TRBD1,TGTGCCAGCACCCGACAGGGAGTTGGGGCCAACGTCCTGACTTTC,CASTRQGVGANVLTF
TRBV7-9,-,TRBJ1-6,-,TGTGCCAGCACCCTGGGGGAGGGTGCCTATAATTCACCCCTCCACTTT,CASTLGEGAYNSPLHF
TRBV10-3,-,TRBJ1-1,TRBD1,TGTGCCTTAAGAGAGGGGACAGGAAACACTGAAGCTTTCTTT,CALREGTGNTEAFF
TRBV5-1,few,TRBJ1-5,-,TGCGCCAGCAGCTTGGAGGGGCATCAGCCCCAGCATTTT,CASSLEGHQPQHF
TRBV7-2,-,TRBJ1-5,-,TGTGCCAGCAGCTTCGACAGTTTAGGGAATCAGCCCCAGCATTTT,CASSFDSLGNQPQHF
TRBV7-9,-,TRBJ1-6,-,TGTGCCAGCAGCTTAGGCAGGGGCAAGCATTCACCCCTCCACTTT,CASSLGRGKHSPLHF
TRBV28,-,TRBJ1-2,-,TGTGCCAGCAGTTACAGGGAGGGCTACACCTTC,CASSYREGYTF
TRBV7-2,-,TRBJ2-5,-,TGTGCCAGCAGCTCGCAGGGTGTTAAGACCCAGTACTTC,CASSSQGVKTQYF
TRBV4-3,-,TRBJ1-2,TRBD1,TGCGCCAGCAGCAATACAGGGGTTGGCGGCTACACCTTC,CASSNTGVGGYTF
TRBV3-1/TRBV3-2,-,TRBJ2-1,-,TGTGCCAGCAGCCAAGGTCTAGGGAGCTCCTACAATGAGCAGTTCTTC,CASSQGLGSSYNEQFF
TRBV6-2/TRBV6-3,-,TRBJ2-3,-,TGTGCCAGCAGTCAGGGAAATACGCAGTATTTT,CASSQGNTQYF
TRBV3-1/TRBV3-2,-,TRBJ2-5,-,TGTGCCAGCAGCCAAGACCAAACAGGGATCCATCAAGAGACCCAGTACTTC,CASSQDQTGIHQETQYF
TRBV28,-,TRBJ1-1,TRBD1,TGTGCCAGCAGTACTACCGGGACAGGGAGTATTGAAGCTTTCTTT,CASSTTGTGSIEAFF
TRBV19,-,TRBJ1-2,-,TGTGCCAGTAGTATGTCTCTTTATGGCTACACCTTC,CASSMSLYGYTF
TRBV4-1,-,TRBJ1-5,TRBD1,TGCGCCAGCAGTGGCAACAGGGGCGGTGGCCAGCCCCAGCATTTT,CASSGNRGGGQPQHF
TRBV11-3,-,TRBJ2-1,-,TGTGCCAGCAGCCCGCGAGCGCTGACAGGAGGAAACAATGAGCAGTTCTTC,CASSPRALTGGNNEQFF
TRBV7-2,-,TRBJ2-7,-,TGTGCCAGCAGCACTAGGTCACCGTGGGAGCAGTACTTC,CASSTRSPWEQYF
TRBV19,-,TRBJ1-1,TRBD1,TGTGCCAGTAGTACACAGGGGGCGGACTTGGCTTTCTTT,CASSTQGADLAFF
TRBV2,-,TRBJ2-3,-,TGTGCCAGCACCCTTTCGGATACGCAGTATTTT,CASTLSDTQYF
TRBV6-5,-,TRBJ2-2,-,TGTGCCAGCAGTTCTCAGGGGCGAGGCGGGGAGCTGTTTTTT,CASSSQGRGGELFF
TRBV5-4,-,TRBJ2-7,TRBD2,TGTGCCAGCAGCTTGGAAGGGACTAGCGGCTACGAGCAGTACTTC,CASSLEGTSGYEQYF
TRBV15,-,TRBJ2-7,-,TGTGCCACCAGCAGAGACGGTCCCTACGAGCAGTACTTC,CATSRDGPYEQYF
TRBV6-5,few,TRBJ2-1,-,TGTGCCAGCAGTCAGACAGCCTACAATGAGCAGTTCTTC,CASSQTAYNEQFF
TRBV19,once,TRBJ1-3,-,TGTGCCAGTAGTATCAATGCGGGAGGAGGTGGAAACACCATATATTTT,CASSINAGGGGNTIYF
TRBV4-2,once,TRBJ2-5,-,TGTGCCAGCAGCCAAGCCGGGACTCACCAAGAGACCCAGTACTTC,CASSQAGTHQETQYF
TRBV5-1,few,TRBJ2-7,TRBD2,TGCGCCAGCAGCAGCGGACTAGCGGGGGGGGCCCTCGAGCAGTACTTC,CASSSGLAGGALEQYF
TRBV5-1,-,TRBJ1-1,-,TGCGCCAGCAGCCCTGTCAGGGGCGTGAACACTGAAGCTTTCTTT,CASSPVRGVNTEAFF
TRBV7-9,few,TRBJ1-1,TRBD1,TGTGCCAGCAGCCGGGGACAGGCCGAGAGAGCTTTCTTT,CASSRGQAERAFF
TRBV24-1,-,TRBJ1-5,TRBD1,TGTGCCACCAGTGAGGCCGGACAGGGGGCATCGCAGCCCCAGCATTTT,CATSEAGQGASQPQHF
TRBV6-4,-,TRBJ2-3,-,TGTGCCAGCAGTGACCTTTACACAGATACGCAGTATTTT,CASSDLYTDTQYF
TRBV18,-,TRBJ1-3,-,TGTGCCAGCTCATTTCAGGGTGCTGGAAACACCATATATTTT,CASSFQGAGNTIYF
TRBV6-5,-,TRBJ1-5,-,TGTGCCAGCAGGCGGTACCTTAATCAGCCCCAGCATTTT,CASRRYLNQPQHF
TRBV3-1/TRBV3-2,-,TRBJ1-1,-,TGTGCCAGCAGCCACGCCGACAGAAACACTGAAGCTTTCTTT,CASSHADRNTEAFF
TRBV6-2/TRBV6-3,-,TRBJ1-1,TRBD1,TGTGCCAGCAGCCCCGACAGGGGAAGAGGGACCACTGAAGCTTTCTTT,CASSPDRGRGTTEAFF
TRBV18,-,TRBJ1-1,TRBD1,TGTGCCAGCTCCCTCATGGACAGGGCTACGAACACTGAAGCTTTCTTT,CASSLMDRATNTEAFF
TRBV5-8,once,TRBJ1-2,-,TGTGCCAGGTCAGGGAGGGCTAACTATGGCTACACCTTC,CARSGRANYGYTF
TRBV2,-,TRBJ1-2,TRBD1,TGTGCCAGCAGCCGACAGGGAAGTGGCTACACCTTC,CASSRQGSGYTF
TRBV6-5,-,TRBJ1-1,-,TGTGCCAGCAGTTACTCCCCTATGAGCGGGACTGAAGCTTTCTTT,CASSYSPMSGTEAFF
TRBV9,-,TRBJ2-3,-,TGTGCCAGCAGCCCCACAAGTTTTTACGATACGCAGTATTTT,CASSPTSFYDTQYF
TRBV3-1/TRBV3-2,-,TRBJ1-2,-,TGTGCCAGCAGCCCGCCCGGACAGCCCTACTATGGCTACACCTTC,CASSPPGQPYYGYTF
TRBV5-8,-,TRBJ1-1,TRBD1,TGTGCCAGCAGTATAACAGGGGGCGGCACTGAAGCTTTCTTT,CASSITGGGTEAFF